This passage covers 18 T cell receptor beta chains from one sample sequenced in a study of glioma-infiltrating T cells. Using RNA template, CDR3s of TCR alpha and beta were amplified with iRepertoire arm-PCR. TCRdb processed the multiplex PCR reads anew with MiXCR; each CDR3 protein has one entry. This table holds about 140,000 distinct CDR3 sequences, more than 35% found once. Input material: glioma tissue, nonneoplastic brain tissue, or PBMCs (not recorded which). These receptors all come from a human donor with low-grade glioma or glioblastoma, undergoing nonglioma brain surgery, or in good health (not recorded which).

This clonotype occurred many times. The chain links TRBV6-2 or TRBV6-3 to TRBJ1-1; TRBD1 might be the D (6 bases). The ends were cut back, 5 bases at V and 4 bases at J, with 17 bases in the middle. The germline gives CDR1 MNHEY, CDR2 SVGEGT. The CDR3 runs to 15 residues. The CDR3 nucleotides read TGTGCCAGCAGTCCACCGGGACACCGAGGCACTGAAGCTTTCTTT. It is translated as CASSPPGHRGTEAFF.

This clonotype was seen many times. The V and J genes are TRBV6-2 or TRBV6-3 and TRBJ1-1; 9 positions match TRBD1. The ends lost 0 bases at V and 0 bases at J; junction bases unmatched: 2. Looked up from germline, CDR1 is MNHEY and CDR2 is SVGEGT. The CDR3 runs to 16 residues. The CDR3 is CASSYSTGGMNTEAFF. The DNA of the CDR3 is TGTGCCAGCAGTTACTCGACAGGGGGAATGAACACTGAAGCTTTCTTT.

The chain couples TRBV6-1 to TRBJ1-6, with 8 bases lining up with TRBD1. CDR1 MNHNS and CDR2 SASEGT come from the germline V gene. The V segment lost 6 bases and the J segment 10 bases; nucleotides outside the gene matches: 2. The CDR3 extends over 12 amino acids. CDR3 region: CASRDRASPLHF. The CDR3 DNA sequence: TGTGCCAGCAGGGACAGGGCCTCACCCCTCCACTTT.

There are many counts of this clonotype. This chain connects TRBV19 to TRBJ2-3; TRBD2 might be the D (6 bases). Germline V gives CDR1 LNHDA, CDR2 SQIVND (reference sequence). Trimming took 8 bases from V and 1 from J, leaving 10 bases between them. The CDR3 has 13 residues. CDR3 nucleotide sequence: TGTGCCAGTCAGGGCGGGGGCACAGATACGCAGTATTTT. This codes for CASQGGGTDTQYF.

Details on this clonotype: A read error may account for a junction end that differs from germline. The rearrangement links TRBV11-2 to TRBJ2-3; possible D gene TRBD2, 6 bases. The germline V gene has CDR1 SGHAT and CDR2 FQNNGV. The CDR3 loop spans 12 amino acids. The CDR3 nucleotides read TGTGCCAGCAGCTTAGAGATCGGGACTTCCCTTTTT. Its protein is CASSLEIGTSLF.

This clonotype showed up just a few times. The CDR3 coding sequence is TGCAGTGCTACCGCGGTGGAGACCCAGTACTTC. Translated: CSATAVETQYF. V gene TRBV20-1 combines with J gene TRBJ2-5; D is unresolved. CDR3 length: 11 amino acids. The germline V and J ends were trimmed by 4 bases and 5 bases, with 8 bases remaining between them. In germline, CDR1 is DFQATT, CDR2 SNEGSKA (reference sequence).

This clonotype was seen a few times. The rearrangement joins TRBV7-2 to TRBJ2-5; D is possibly TRBD1 or TRBD2 (6 bases each). Germline CDR1 reads SGHTA; CDR2 reads FQGNSA. The CDR3 loop spans 14 amino acids. V was trimmed by 3 bases and J by 4 bases, leaving 12 bases between them. DNA of the CDR3: TGTGCCAGCAGCTTGACCCCGGGGGCAGAGACCCAGTACTTC. The encoded protein is CASSLTPGAETQYF. The full variable domain, in which reference TRBV7-2 and TRBJ2-5 provide the parts outside the CDR3, is GAGVSQSPSNKVTEKGKDVELRCDPISGHTALYWYRQSLGQGLEFLIYFQGNSAPDKSGLPSDRFSAERTGGSVSTLTIQRTQQEDSAVYLCASSLTPGAETQYFGPGTRLLVL.

About this clonotype: Its ends do not fully match the called genes, so a read error is possible. This chain joins TRBV6-5 and TRBJ2-6; D not resolved. Germline CDR1 is MNHEY and CDR2 is SVGAGI. This CDR3 contains 14 residues. The CDR3 protein is CASSPESGTNVLTF. CDR3 sequence (DNA): TGTGCCTCCTCCCCGGAGTCTGGGACCAACGTCCTGACTTTC.

J is TRBJ2-3 and V is TRBV7-9; D possibly corresponds to TRBD2 (7 bases). Trimming removed 2 bases from V and 4 bases from J, with 19 bases in between. Germline V gives CDR1 SEHNR, CDR2 FQNEAQ (reference sequence). The CDR3 has 17 amino acids. Here the CDR3 reads CASSLRLGGPTSDTQYF. In DNA form, the CDR3 reads TGTGCCAGCAGCTTAAGGTTGGGGGGGCCGACTTCAGATACGCAGTATTTT. The whole variable domain, remainder taken from reference TRBV7-9 and TRBJ2-3, is DTGVSQNPRHKITKRGQNVTFRCDPISEHNRLYWYRQTLGQGPEFLTYFQNEAQLEKSRLLSDRFSAERPKGSFSTLEIQRTEQGDSAMYLCASSLRLGGPTSDTQYFGPGTRLTVL.

This clonotype was seen only a few times. V gene TRBV7-8 combines with J gene TRBJ2-5; D may correspond to TRBD1 or TRBD2 (6 bases each). CDR1 SGHVS and CDR2 FQNEAQ come from the germline V gene. V was cut by 0 bases and J by 4 bases, with 15 bases left in between. The CDR3 covers 16 residues. The DNA of the CDR3 is TGTGCCAGCAGCTTAGCTTTGGGGGCTAGCGTAGAGACCCAGTACTTC. The encoded protein is CASSLALGASVETQYF.

The chain is built from TRBV6-1 and TRBJ2-1; the D gene is possibly TRBD2 (6 bases). Per the germline V gene, CDR1 is MNHNS and CDR2 is SASEGT. This CDR3 region has 17 residues. Deletions cut 1 base from V and 3 bases from J, with 16 bases between. CDR3 in amino acids: CASSEEGFSGFYNEQFF. DNA for the CDR3: TGTGCCAGCAGTGAAGAGGGTTTTAGCGGTTTCTACAATGAGCAGTTCTTC.

Points on this clonotype: Mismatch with germline at one junction end may stem from a read error. The genes are TRBV4-1 and TRBJ2-3, with D possibly matching TRBD2 (5 bases). Germline V gene lookup returns CDR1 MGHRA and CDR2 YSYEKL. This CDR3 spans 17 amino acids. The CDR3 is CASGQDPSGTSTDTQYF. The CDR3 DNA follows: TGCGCCAGCGGCCAAGACCCCAGCGGAACTAGCACAGATACGCAGTATTTT.

The chain recombines TRBV28 with TRBJ2-1; TRBD2 matches at 12 bases. The CDR3 extends over 16 amino acids. Germline CDR1 MDHEN, CDR2 SYDVKM. The ends lost 3 bases at V and 6 bases at J; junction bases unmatched: 6. The CDR3: CASSLAETSGSNEQFF. For the CDR3, the DNA is TGTGCCAGCAGTTTGGCGGAGACTAGCGGGAGCAATGAGCAGTTCTTC.

To note about this clonotype: The germline gene is not matched at one end of the junction; a read error may be the cause. J is TRBJ1-1 and V is TRBV4-2; a weak D match, TRBD1 (6 bases). Germline V lookup: CDR1 LGHNA, CDR2 YNFKEQ. CDR3 length equals 13 residues. Here the CDR3 DNA reads TGTGCCAGCAGCCAAACAGGGTATGGTGAAGCCTTCTTT. It yields the protein CASSQTGYGEAFF.

J is TRBJ2-7 and V is TRBV20-1; 10 bases map to TRBD2. The ends lost 0 bases at V and 6 bases at J; junction bases unmatched: 8. This CDR3 region has 15 residues. Germline V gene data show CDR1 as DFQATT and CDR2 as SNEGSKA (reference sequence). The CDR3 bases are TGCAGTGCTAGAGATATAACTAGCGGGACAACCGAGCAGTACTTC. Its protein is CSARDITSGTTEQYF.

This clonotype was recorded a few times. This chain connects TRBV4-1 to TRBJ2-3; 9 bases are a match to TRBD2. This CDR3 region has 19 residues. V was clipped by 3 bases and J by 2 bases; unmatched bases: 15. Germline loops: CDR1 MGHRA, CDR2 YSYEKL. CDR3 coding DNA: TGCGCCAGCAGCCATCAACACCTTGTGACTAGCGGTTCCACAGATACGCAGTATTTT. Translation: CASSHQHLVTSGSTDTQYF.

This chain joins TRBV6-2 or TRBV6-3 and TRBJ2-7, with D tentatively TRBD2 (5 bases). Trimming took 4 bases from V and 0 from J, leaving 13 bases between them. Germline V lookup: CDR1 MNHEY, CDR2 SVGEGT. The CDR3 extends over 15 amino acids. The CDR3 region has the DNA TGTGCCAGCAGTTTCATGGTGGGGAGCTCCTACGAGCAGTACTTC. It encodes CASSFMVGSSYEQYF.

The rearrangement uses TRBV28 and TRBJ2-5; 7 bases agree with TRBD2. Germline CDR1 MDHEN, CDR2 SYDVKM. This CDR3 has 15 residues. J lost 2 bases, V lost 3 bases, and 6 bases had no gene match. The CDR3 region is CASSFPGLRQETQYF. The CDR3 DNA sequence: TGTGCCAGCAGTTTCCCGGGACTACGACAAGAGACCCAGTACTTC.